This paragraph covers one T cell receptor (beta chain) sequence. What it recognizes is unknown. Treatment indicated: over 15 received Ad26.COV2.S at low or high dose, single or two shots; several received placebo; per-sample allocation not given. Day 63 after the first injection of vaccine or placebo was the sampling time. Germline CDR1 reads LNHDA; CDR2 reads SQIVND (reference sequence). CDR3 length: 15 amino acids. Trimming at V came to 3 bases and at J to 5 bases, leaving 5 bases not matched to a gene. This specimen belongs to a study of Ad26.COV2.S vaccination and SARS-CoV-2 variants. For the study at large: Donor participated within the Ad26.COV2.S arm of the COV1001 trial. Findings of the study overall: Similar non-spike TCR breadth was observed in recipients of vaccine and of placebo.

Repertoires were generated with immunoSEQ multiplex PCR, while TCRdb's copy carries only in-frame clones and drops some. Of 350,000 to 500,000 clones listed, roughly nine tenths are singletons. This receptor was obtained from a person between 18 and 60 years old who received the Ad26.COV2.S COVID-19 vaccine or a placebo. Sequenced here: peripheral blood, sampled in a trial of Ad26.COV2.S vaccine versus placebo. The chain combines TRBV19 with TRBJ2-1; 9 nucleotides match TRBD2. The CDR3 DNA reads TGTGCCAGTAGTATCCGCGGGAGGGCCGACAATGAGCAGTTCTTC. Its translation: CASSIRGRADNEQFF.